The following is a T cell receptor (beta chain) sequence with its context. Its antigen is unknown. This sample was taken from a study of shared clonotypes between healthy human individuals. Notes on the study in general: Generally, naive subsets (rather than memory subsets) showed larger estimated richness. Generation probabilities were higher for clonotypes shared across all four sorted-subset donors than for unshared ones.

It was 200 ng DNA, approximately 30,000 T cell genomes, that sorted-subset replicate PCRs used. Here immunoSEQ multiplex PCR was the method, and the copy in TCRdb shows in-frame clones only, minus some. The sample has some 1,400,000 clones, around 95% seen once. Germline CDR1 and CDR2: SGHRS and YFSETQ. V was trimmed by 2 bases and J by 2 bases, leaving 11 bases between them. The CDR3 spans 14 residues. Naive CD4+ cells were CD45RA-selected; the remaining cells were memory. J is TRBJ2-7 and V is TRBV5-1; tentatively, D is TRBD1 or TRBD2 (6 bases each). Sequenced: naive CD4+ T cells sorted from blood. Subset of the sample: CD45RA+ positively selected. The receptor was isolated from a man aged 25 to 40 in good health. CDR3 protein: CASSFGGRPYEQYF. As DNA, the CDR3 is TGCGCCAGCAGCTTCGGGGGCCGACCCTACGAGCAGTACTTC.